A single TCR beta chain is shown here with its context. The antigen is undetermined. The CDR3 has 12 amino acids. CDR1 and CDR2 (germline): LGHNT, FRNRAP. V lost 9 bases to trimming and J lost 5 bases, with 13 bases between them. CD4+ T cells from unexposed donors were obtained before the COVID-19 pandemic (2011-2018). After 10 to 11 days of culture, CD4+ T cells were isolated. Fresh IL-2 medium replaced half the medium on days 3 and 7. The data stem from a study of CD4 T cells in relation to SARS-CoV-2 and coronaviruses. Study background: PBMCs were cultured with antigen for nine to eleven days before TCR beta sequencing. Findings and limits, study-wide: In roughly 60% of donors, memory CD4+ clonotypes crossrecognized SARS-CoV-2 and at least one common cold coronavirus spike.

Using immunoSEQ multiplex PCR, the repertoire was profiled, and TCRdb retains in-frame clones only, with some absent. The sample consists of more than 15,000 clones, around four fifths of them appearing once. The sequencing sample was made of CD4+ T cells from PBMCs, cultured in vitro. This chain joins TRBV12-5 and TRBJ2-5; TRBD2 is a possible D gene (5 bases). The TCR originated in a human donor in good health. CDR3 protein: CASAWTGETQYF. DNA for the CDR3: TGTGCTAGCGCATGGACTGGGGAGACCCAGTACTTC.